The present T cell receptor beta chain was sequenced within a study of cytomegalovirus exposure and HLA in healthy donors (dated by TCRdb to about 2017). Describing the broader study: According to an earlier analysis of several hundred of the donors, 150 million to 200 million T cells yielded roughly 100 million unique TCR beta sequences and around 280 Gb of sequence data. An early release covering roughly 600 HLA-typed donors comprised 250 to 350 gigabases of sequencing data and roughly 86 million unique TCR sequences. Of the 398 genotyped donors, 81% fell in the genetic ancestry cluster associated with self-reported Caucasian donors. The study was designed to test whether signatures of past pathogen exposure could be identified by cataloging public T cell receptors. Using immunosequencing, the study profiled T cell repertoires from 500 to 800 subjects and related those repertoires to cytomegalovirus serostatus. A separate validation cohort of some 130 different subjects was used in addition to the roughly 670-subject first cohort. High-throughput TCR immunosequencing, statistical association of individual TCRs with disease status, and machine learning were combined to predict cytomegalovirus infection status. A later analysis re-examined previously published TCR beta repertoires from more than 550 donors and added high-resolution HLA genotyping to investigate patterns of TCR occurrence. The later analysis used no new phenotypic data to find candidate immune exposures, relying instead on TCR beta sequences and their occurrence across donors. To decide whether each TCR beta V gene segment behaved as functional or pseudogenic, an earlier analysis of approximately 600 of the donors relied on high-throughput TCR beta sequencing. Donor age, sex, ethnicity and CMV serostatus were collected together with the repertoire data. A later genetic analysis used genome-wide SNP genotypes for 398 of the 666 donors, treating that subset as a discovery cohort. Every repertoire in the discovery cohort had been generated on one and the same sequencing platform. HLA typing covered class I and class II loci at four-digit resolution. The number of donors typed differed by locus, with about 629-640 for A, B, C, DRB1 and DQB1, roughly 550 for DQA1, about 610 for DPA1, and around 430 for DPB1. A handful of DR-DQ haplotypes were handled as single units for association and clustering because linkage in the cohort was strong. Among some 400 genotyped donors of the cohort, an average of roughly 240,000 unique TCR beta nucleotide sequences were sequenced per donor, around 20% of them non-productive. Results and caveats for the whole study, not just this receptor: A later genetic analysis reported fewer N-insertions in productive TCRs among donors in an Asian-associated ancestry cluster than the roughly 620-donor mean. Because HLA typing was missing for some donors at each locus, association tests included only the typed subset. Only TCR beta chains were sequenced in this cohort, and the absence of alpha or paired-chain data limited detectable features. Three of the identified cytomegalovirus-associated TCR beta chains were confirmed in vitro to be specific for cytomegalovirus antigens. In a later analysis, HLA-associated TCR beta chains showed more clonal expansion and lower generation probabilities than non-associated chains that were equally common. Broadly in line with IMGT annotations, most TCR beta V segments showed up in productive rearrangements about 87% or about 30% of the time in an earlier analysis of under 700 of the donors. The 87-base-pair reads could not distinguish some IMGT-functional V segments, including TRBV6-2 and TRBV6-3, so those segments were excluded. Most TCR sequences were observed very rarely across donors, whereas some public TCRs were present in many individuals. Linkage disequilibrium might explain the correlated functional status among segregating V segments, but an unknown experimental factor could not be excluded. In a later analysis, several top co-occurrence clusters were reported to appear linked to parvovirus B19, influenza, CMV and Epstein-Barr virus. The classifier was reported to diagnose cytomegalovirus status with high specificity and sensitivity in both the original cohort and the validation cohort. The earlier analysis of approximately 540 of the donors excluded about 16 rarely observed V segments, including chromosome 9 orphons, because counts were too low. Specific HLA alleles were associated with 16,951 TCR beta sequences at a false discovery rate of 0.05 in a later analysis. In a later analysis, the rate of TCR association differed among HLA loci, with DRB1 alleles having the most associated TCRs and HLA-C alleles having the fewest. A cluster of highly shared sequence variants was judged likely to be a technical artifact of the sequencing pipeline. Presence/absence analyses assumed roughly uniform sequencing depth across donors, an assumption that may not hold. A further reported finding was that TCR beta sequences accurately predicted the HLA-A and HLA-B alleles for most subjects in the first cohort. According to a later analysis, most CMV-associated TCR beta chains appeared to be HLA-restricted, and the HLA associations seemed to be driven largely by CMV exposure. The study gave a list of 150 to 200 TCR beta chains associated with cytomegalovirus. The authors suggested that the approach could potentially be extended to other disease states and immunological phenotypes. CMV serostatus was the only immune exposure information available for the cohort. When HLA alleles, especially DR and DQ, strongly co-occurred, TCR associations were difficult to assign to individual alleles. A later genetic analysis associated a missense DCLRE1C variant with V-gene and J-gene trimming of TCR beta chains, and an independent cohort replicated the association.

To prepare the library, the immunoSEQ multiplex PCR assay was applied. The multiplex PCR relied on a mix of 60 forward primers for TCR Vbeta segments and 13 reverse primers for TCR Jbeta segments. Amplification of the CDR3 region of rearranged TCR beta genes was performed with a multiplex PCR assay on genomic DNA. Amplified TCR beta libraries were sequenced as 87-base-pair reads on the Illumina HiSeq System. In the source study's methods: Across the 700 or so repertoires, a later analysis counted some 81 million unique TCR beta chains, roughly 11 million of which were shared by at least two donors. Raw reads were error-corrected and collapsed into unique sequences with a nearest-neighbor algorithm that merged closely related sequences to remove PCR and sequencing errors. Alignment of CDR3 sequences to IMGT reference sequences was used to assign V, D and J gene segments. For a sequence to be retained, a match of at least six nucleotides was required to both a V gene segment and a J gene segment. Rearrangements were called productive when the CDR3 lacked stop codons and stayed in frame with V and J; all others were non-productive. CDR3 was defined by IMGT convention, running from the second conserved V-encoded cysteine to the conserved J-encoded phenylalanine. In an earlier analysis of around 570 of the donors, sequences lacking an unambiguous match to a single V gene segment were excluded. An earlier analysis of 587 of the donors classified V segments as functional when productive rearrangements were above 56.7% and as segregating when the standard deviation between donors was above 5%. A statistical classification framework was developed to diagnose cytomegalovirus status using the catalog of TCR beta chain sequences. A later analysis assigned V and J genes by comparing TCR nucleotide sequences with IMGT/GENE-DB human TR gene sequences. The TCRdist pipeline was used in a later analysis to assign CDR3 sequences and most-parsimonious VDJ recombination scenarios. In a later analysis, every TCR beta chain was defined by the combination of its CDR3 amino acid sequence and its V-gene family, and reads without a unique V-gene family were dropped. A later analysis removed 550 to 650 highly shared, low-generation-probability nucleotide sequences to deal with suspected cross-contamination and a sequencing artifact. For each public chain, a later analysis derived a clonal expansion index from normalized ranks of inferred template counts within each repertoire. A later analysis computed generation probabilities with a VDJ recombination model fitted to out-of-frame rearrangements, and checked the results against IGoR. In a later analysis, hypergeometric tests were used to score TCR-TCR, TCR-HLA and TCR-CMV co-occurrence, with a repertoire-size bias correction applied to TCR pairs. In a later analysis, false discovery rates were estimated by permuting HLA or CMV assignments 20 times. A later analysis grouped co-occurring TCRs with DBSCAN, adding TCRdist sequence similarity when clustering within HLA-allele-positive subsets. Co-occurrence clustering excluded repertoires with fewer than 30,000 or more than 120,000 public chains, plus five with anomalous nucleotide sharing. The clones in this table, taken by TCRdb from immuneACCESS, are in-frame only. Not every clone is retained; where verified, under half of the shortfall comes from an unresolved V gene, and the cause of the rest is unknown. V and J calls and clone size are those listed in that table; D and trimming were worked out from the DNA. The sample data list around 160,000 clones, and around four fifths of these were observed just once. Together, the top ten hold less than 2% of the sample.

Points on this clone: Its antigen is currently not known. No clone much larger than this one lies a single base away; base qualities are absent.

From its cysteine to its phenylalanine, the CDR3 spans 15 amino acids. The kept DNA is CDR3 alone, 45 bases in frame from the first base. As encoded in the germline V gene, CDR1 is MGHRA while CDR2 is YSYEKL. The V and J ends are trimmed by 0 bases and 4 bases, leaving 10 bases between them. In total, approximately 610 healthy bone marrow donors made up the cohort. Cohort members were all nominally healthy when sampled, although unrecorded immune exposures were likely present. The donor was CMV seronegative and belonged to the group of approximately 320 seronegative cohort members. A peripheral blood sample was provided by each donor, and peripheral blood mononuclear cells were used for TCR beta sequencing. The Qiagen DNeasy Blood Extraction Kit was used to extract genomic DNA from the blood cell samples.

The sample consisted of PBMCs. The V and J genes are TRBV4-1 and TRBJ1-5; TRBD1 is possibly the D segment (5 matching bases). This TCR was recovered from a young woman in good health and CMV-seronegative. The nucleotide sequence reads TGCGCCAGCAGCCAAGAAGGGGTCACTAATCAGCCCCAGCATTTT. Translated, it gives CASSQEGVTNQPQHF.